This T cell receptor beta chain was recorded in a study of blood T cell repertoires in COVID-19. Across the study: Collection of acute and convalescent COVID-19 samples took place in the United States, Italy and Spain.

Deletions cut 7 bases from V and 8 bases from J, with 11 bases between. This CDR3 has 12 residues. This clone is categorized as large. In the original processing: Reference gene primer amplification in the assay estimated nucleated cell counts. Clones were sequenced by immunoSEQ multiplex PCR, and TCRdb holds only the in-frame ones, with some missing. V, J and clone size derive from that table, while D and trimming were established from the DNA sequence. The table shows roughly 67,000 clones, with almost 85% occurring only once. V is TRBV12-3 or TRBV12-4 and J is TRBJ1-4; D unclear. The sequence derives from a man in his forties or fifties with acute or convalescent COVID-19. The sequenced material came from peripheral blood. Here the CDR3 reads CASTLTSEKLFF. In DNA form, the CDR3 reads TGTGCCAGCACTCTGACTTCCGAAAAACTGTTTTTT.